This T cell receptor (beta chain) emerged from a study of cytomegalovirus exposure and HLA in healthy donors. Background on the study: A preliminary data release comprised approximately 85 million unique TCRs obtained from HLA-typed donors.

Trimming at V came to 7 bases and at J to 7 bases, leaving 8 bases not matched to a gene. The CDR3 length is 13 residues. In germline, CDR1 is MDHEN, CDR2 SYDVKM. PCR employed 60 Vbeta and 13 Jbeta primers. TCRdb's copy holds only in-frame clones and misses some; the assay was immunoSEQ multiplex PCR. Among roughly 200,000 clones listed, 77% were seen once. The specimen was PBMCs. This TCR was recovered from a woman aged 60 to 75 in good health and CMV-seropositive. The chain combines TRBV28 with TRBJ1-2; 8 bases are a match to TRBD1. The DNA for the CDR3 is TGTGCCAGCATGACAGGGGTGGGAGGTGGCTACACCTTC. It encodes CASMTGVGGGYTF.